The next 5 T cell receptor beta chains were all read from a single sample in a study of CXCR3-negative and CXCR3-positive naive CD8 T cells. The libraries of TRB cDNA were constructed through 5' RACE using UMI labels. One entry per CDR3 protein, without DNA, is what TCRdb gives after re-calling the 5' RACE reads. This sample contains about 48,000 distinct CDR3 sequences. Sequenced input: memory CD8+ T cells from blood. The receptors were sampled from a human donor in good health. Some clones in this sample may be carry-over from other donors' samples.

By frequency, this clonotype is medium-sized. The chain recombines TRBV6-1 with TRBJ2-3; the D call from TCRdb, TRBD2, cannot be confirmed without DNA. The germline CDR1 and CDR2 sequences are MNHNS and SASEGT. This CDR3 has 15 amino acids. CDR3 loop: CASSELAGGPDTQYF.

This chain joins TRBV29-1 and TRBJ2-1. Germline V gene data show CDR1 as SQVTM and CDR2 as ANQGSEA. This CDR3 has 13 residues. The CDR3 here is CSVHLVLGNEQFF.

The chain links TRBV12-3 or TRBV12-4 to TRBJ1-4; the D call from TCRdb, TRBD1, cannot be confirmed without DNA. This CDR3 spans 15 amino acids. The CDR3 protein is CASRSDREIGEKLFF.

This chain joins TRBV20-1 and TRBJ2-7. Germline assignment: CDR1 DFQATT and CDR2 SNEGSKA (reference sequence). This CDR3 has 13 residues. CDR3 region: CSARGQKSPEQYF.

The gene calls are TRBV27 and TRBJ2-1. The CDR3 is made up of 11 amino acids. Looked up from germline, CDR1 is MNHEY and CDR2 is SMNVEV (reference sequence). Here the CDR3 reads CASTHYNEQFF.